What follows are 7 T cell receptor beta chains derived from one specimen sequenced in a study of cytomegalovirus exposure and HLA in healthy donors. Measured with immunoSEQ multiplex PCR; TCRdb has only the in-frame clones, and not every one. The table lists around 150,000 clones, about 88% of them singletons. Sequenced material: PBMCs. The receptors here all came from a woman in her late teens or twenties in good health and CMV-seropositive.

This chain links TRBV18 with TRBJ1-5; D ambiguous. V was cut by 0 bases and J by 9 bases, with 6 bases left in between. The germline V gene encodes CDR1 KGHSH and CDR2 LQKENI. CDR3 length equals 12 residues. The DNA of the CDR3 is TGTGCCAGCTCACCACCGGGCTTGCCCCAGCATTTT. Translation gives CASSPPGLPQHF.

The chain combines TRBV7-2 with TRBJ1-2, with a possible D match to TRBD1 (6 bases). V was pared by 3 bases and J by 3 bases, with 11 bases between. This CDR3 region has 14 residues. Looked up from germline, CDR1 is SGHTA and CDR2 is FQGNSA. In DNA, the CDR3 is TGTGCCAGCAGCTTGAGGACAGAATACTATGGCTACACCTTC. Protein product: CASSLRTEYYGYTF.

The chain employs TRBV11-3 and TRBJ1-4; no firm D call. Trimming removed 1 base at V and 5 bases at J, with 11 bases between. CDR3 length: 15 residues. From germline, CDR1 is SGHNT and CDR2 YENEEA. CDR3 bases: TGTGCCAGCAGCTTAGCTGGGCAGAAAAATGAAAAACTGTTTTTT. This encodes CASSLAGQKNEKLFF.

This chain's CDR3 is CATSRDTVAEQYF. As DNA, the CDR3 is TGTGCCACCAGCAGAGATACTGTCGCCGAGCAGTACTTC. The V and J genes are TRBV15 and TRBJ2-7; D gene unclear. Per germline, CDR1 LNHNV and CDR2 YYDKDF (reference sequence). Trimming took 0 bases from V and 6 from J, leaving 9 bases between them. There are 13 residues in the CDR3.

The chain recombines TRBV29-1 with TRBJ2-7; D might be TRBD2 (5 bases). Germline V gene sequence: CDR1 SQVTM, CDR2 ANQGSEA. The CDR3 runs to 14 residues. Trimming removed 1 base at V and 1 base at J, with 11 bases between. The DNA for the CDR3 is TGCAGCGTTGAAGCAACAAGCGGATCCTACGAGCAGTACTTC. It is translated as CSVEATSGSYEQYF.

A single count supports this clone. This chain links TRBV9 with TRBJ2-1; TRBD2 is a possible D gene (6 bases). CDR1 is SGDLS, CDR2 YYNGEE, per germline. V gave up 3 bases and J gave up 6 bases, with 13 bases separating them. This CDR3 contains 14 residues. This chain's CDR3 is CASSEEPGVNEQFF. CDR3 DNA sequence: TGTGCCAGCAGCGAGGAGCCGGGAGTCAATGAGCAGTTCTTC. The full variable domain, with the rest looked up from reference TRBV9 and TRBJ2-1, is DSGVTQTPKHLITATGQRVTLRCSPRSGDLSVYWYQQSLDQGLQFLIQYYNGEERAKGNILERFSAQQFPDLHSELNLSSLELGDSALYFCASSEEPGVNEQFFGPGTRLTVL.

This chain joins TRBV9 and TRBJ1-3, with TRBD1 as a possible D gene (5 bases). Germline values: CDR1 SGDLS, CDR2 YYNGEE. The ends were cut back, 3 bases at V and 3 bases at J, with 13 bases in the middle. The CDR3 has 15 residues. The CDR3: CASSEGSEDGNTIYF. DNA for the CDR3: TGTGCCAGCAGCGAGGGGTCAGAGGATGGAAACACCATATATTTT. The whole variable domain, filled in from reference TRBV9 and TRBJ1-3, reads DSGVTQTPKHLITATGQRVTLRCSPRSGDLSVYWYQQSLDQGLQFLIQYYNGEERAKGNILERFSAQQFPDLHSELNLSSLELGDSALYFCASSEGSEDGNTIYFGEGSWLTVV.